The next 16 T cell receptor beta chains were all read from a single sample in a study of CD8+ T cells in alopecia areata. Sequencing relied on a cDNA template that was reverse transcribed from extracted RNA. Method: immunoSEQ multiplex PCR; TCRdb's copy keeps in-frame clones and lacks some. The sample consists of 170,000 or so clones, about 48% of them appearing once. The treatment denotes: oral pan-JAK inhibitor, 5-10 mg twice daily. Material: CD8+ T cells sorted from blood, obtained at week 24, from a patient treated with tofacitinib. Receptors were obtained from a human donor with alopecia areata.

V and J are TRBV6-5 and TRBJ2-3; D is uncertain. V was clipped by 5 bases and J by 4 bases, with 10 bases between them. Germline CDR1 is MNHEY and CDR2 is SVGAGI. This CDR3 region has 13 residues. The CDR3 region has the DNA TGTGCCAGCAGTAGAGCACGGCCAGATACGCAGTATTTT. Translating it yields CASSRARPDTQYF.

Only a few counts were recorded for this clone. The CDR3 nucleotides read TGTGCCAGCAGCAGTCCAGATCGGGAGCAGTACTTC. Its translation is CASSSPDREQYF. The gene calls are TRBV11-2 and TRBJ2-7; no firm D call. The CDR3 consists of 12 residues. Deletions cut 5 bases from V and 7 bases from J, with 12 bases between. Germline lookup yields CDR1 SGHAT and CDR2 FQNNGV.

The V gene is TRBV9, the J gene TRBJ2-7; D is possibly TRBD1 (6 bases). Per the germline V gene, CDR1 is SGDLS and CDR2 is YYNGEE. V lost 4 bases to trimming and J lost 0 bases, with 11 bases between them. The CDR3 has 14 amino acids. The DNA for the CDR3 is TGTGCCAGCAGCCCCAGGGGTTACTCCTACGAGCAGTACTTC. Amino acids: CASSPRGYSYEQYF.

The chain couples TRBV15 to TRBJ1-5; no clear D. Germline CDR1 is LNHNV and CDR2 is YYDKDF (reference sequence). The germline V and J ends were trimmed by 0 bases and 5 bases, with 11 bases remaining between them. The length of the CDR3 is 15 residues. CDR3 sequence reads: CATSRDSGQDQPQHF. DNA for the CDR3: TGTGCCACCAGCAGAGATTCAGGCCAAGATCAGCCCCAGCATTTT.

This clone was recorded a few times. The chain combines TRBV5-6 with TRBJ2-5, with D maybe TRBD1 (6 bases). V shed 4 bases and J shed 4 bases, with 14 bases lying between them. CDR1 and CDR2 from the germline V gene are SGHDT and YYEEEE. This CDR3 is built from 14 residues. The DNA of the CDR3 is TGTGCCAGCAGCGCAATAACAGGGATAGAGACCCAGTACTTC. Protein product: CASSAITGIETQYF.

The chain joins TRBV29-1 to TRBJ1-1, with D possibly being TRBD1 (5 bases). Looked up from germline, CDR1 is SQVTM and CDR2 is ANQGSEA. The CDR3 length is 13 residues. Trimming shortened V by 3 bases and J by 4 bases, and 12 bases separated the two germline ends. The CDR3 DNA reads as TGCAGCGTTGATGAGACCGGGGGCACTGAAGCTTTCTTT. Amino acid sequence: CSVDETGGTEAFF.

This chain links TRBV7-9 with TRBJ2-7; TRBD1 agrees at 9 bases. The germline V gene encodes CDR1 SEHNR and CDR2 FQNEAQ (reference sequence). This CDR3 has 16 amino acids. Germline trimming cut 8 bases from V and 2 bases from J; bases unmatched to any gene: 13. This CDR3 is CASSPAGTGRTYEQYF. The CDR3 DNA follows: TGTGCCAGCTCACCCGCCGGGACAGGGCGGACCTACGAGCAGTACTTC.

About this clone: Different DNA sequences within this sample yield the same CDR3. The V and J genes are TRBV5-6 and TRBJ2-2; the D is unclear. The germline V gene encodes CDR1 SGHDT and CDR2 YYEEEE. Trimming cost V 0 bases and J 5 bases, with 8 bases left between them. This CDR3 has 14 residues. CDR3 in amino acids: CASSLGTGTGELFF. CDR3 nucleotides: TGTGCCAGCAGCTTGGGAACCGGGACCGGGGAGCTGTTTTTT.

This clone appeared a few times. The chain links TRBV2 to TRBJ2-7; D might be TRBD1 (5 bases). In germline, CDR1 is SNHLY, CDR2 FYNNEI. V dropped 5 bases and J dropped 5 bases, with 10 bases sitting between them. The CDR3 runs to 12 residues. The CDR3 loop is CASSWGGNEQYF. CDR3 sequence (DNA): TGTGCCAGCAGTTGGGGCGGTAACGAGCAGTACTTC.

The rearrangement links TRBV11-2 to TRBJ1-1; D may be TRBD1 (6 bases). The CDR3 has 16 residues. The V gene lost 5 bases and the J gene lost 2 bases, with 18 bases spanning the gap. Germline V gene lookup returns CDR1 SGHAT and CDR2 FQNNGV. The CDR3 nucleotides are TGTGCCAGCAGCGCCGGGGACATGGCCCCCAACACTGAAGCTTTCTTT. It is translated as CASSAGDMAPNTEAFF.

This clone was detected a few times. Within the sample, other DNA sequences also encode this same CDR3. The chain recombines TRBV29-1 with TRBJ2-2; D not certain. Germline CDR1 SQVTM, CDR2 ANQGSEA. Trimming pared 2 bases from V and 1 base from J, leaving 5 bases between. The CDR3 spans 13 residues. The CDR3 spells CSVERVNTGELFF. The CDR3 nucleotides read TGCAGCGTTGAAAGAGTGAACACCGGGGAGCTGTTTTTT.

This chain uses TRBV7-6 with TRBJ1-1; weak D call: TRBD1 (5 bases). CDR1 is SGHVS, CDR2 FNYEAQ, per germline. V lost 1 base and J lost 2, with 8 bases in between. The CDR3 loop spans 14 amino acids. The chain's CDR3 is CASSLGQGNTEAFF. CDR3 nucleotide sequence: TGTGCCAGCAGCTTAGGGCAGGGAAACACTGAAGCTTTCTTT.

The CDR3 DNA reads TGTGCCAGCAGCCAAGGGAGCGGGGACGAGCAGTACTTC. Protein sequence: CASSQGSGDEQYF. This chain links TRBV14 with TRBJ2-7; 7 nucleotides agree with TRBD2. Germline values: CDR1 SGHDN, CDR2 FVKESK. The trim removed 1 base at V and 5 bases at J, leaving 2 bases unmatched. The CDR3 runs 13 residues.

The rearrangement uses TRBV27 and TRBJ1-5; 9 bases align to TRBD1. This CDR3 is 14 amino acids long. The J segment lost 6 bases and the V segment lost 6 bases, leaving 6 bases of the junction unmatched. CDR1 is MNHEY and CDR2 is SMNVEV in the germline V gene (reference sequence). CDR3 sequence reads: CASSHRQGGQPQHF. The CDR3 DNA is TGTGCCAGCAGCCATCGACAGGGGGGTCAGCCCCAGCATTTT.

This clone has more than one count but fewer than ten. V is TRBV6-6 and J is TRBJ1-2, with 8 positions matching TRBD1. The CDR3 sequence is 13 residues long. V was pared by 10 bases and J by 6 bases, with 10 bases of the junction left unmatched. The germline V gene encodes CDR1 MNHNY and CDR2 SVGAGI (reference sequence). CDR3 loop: CATQLGQGHGYTF. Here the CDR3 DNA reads TGTGCCACCCAACTAGGACAGGGTCATGGCTACACCTTC.

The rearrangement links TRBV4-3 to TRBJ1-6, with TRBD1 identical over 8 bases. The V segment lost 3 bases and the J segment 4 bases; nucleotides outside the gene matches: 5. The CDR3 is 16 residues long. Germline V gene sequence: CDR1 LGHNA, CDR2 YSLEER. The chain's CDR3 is CASSQDRAIYNSPLHF. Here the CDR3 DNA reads TGCGCCAGCAGCCAGGACAGGGCGATATATAATTCACCCCTCCACTTT.